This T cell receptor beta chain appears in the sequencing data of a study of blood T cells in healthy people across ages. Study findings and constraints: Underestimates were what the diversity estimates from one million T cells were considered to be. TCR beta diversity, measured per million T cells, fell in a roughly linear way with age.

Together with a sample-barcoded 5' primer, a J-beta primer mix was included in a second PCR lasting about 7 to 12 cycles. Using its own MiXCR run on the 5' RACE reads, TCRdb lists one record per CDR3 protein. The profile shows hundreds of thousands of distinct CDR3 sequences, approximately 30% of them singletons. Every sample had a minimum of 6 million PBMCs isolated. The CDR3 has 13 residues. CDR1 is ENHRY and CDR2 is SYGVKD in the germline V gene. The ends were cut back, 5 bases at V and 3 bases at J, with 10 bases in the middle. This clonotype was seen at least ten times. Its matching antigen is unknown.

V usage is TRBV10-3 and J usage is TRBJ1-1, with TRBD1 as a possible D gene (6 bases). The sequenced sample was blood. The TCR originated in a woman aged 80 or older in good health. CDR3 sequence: CAISLTGDTEAFF. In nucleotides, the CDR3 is TGTGCCATCAGTCTGACAGGAGACACTGAAGCTTTCTTT.